The source of this TCR beta chain is a study of blood T cell repertoires in COVID-19. Background on the study: Samples representing acute and convalescent COVID-19 were sourced from the United States, Italy and Spain.

The V end was cut by 3 bases, the J end by 6 bases, with 16 bases between. There are 15 residues in the CDR3. The germline CDR1 and CDR2 sequences are MNHNS and SASEGT. Only in-frame clones appear in the TCRdb table, and some are missing; sequencing was by immunoSEQ multiplex PCR. The table shows a few hundred thousand clones, with approximately 92% occurring only once. Recruitment covered about 25 US areas and drew participants whose ages spanned about 18 to 90 years. Grouping used clinical history reported by participants in a survey and questionnaire. Cohort 3 recovery required two negative PCRs, clearance, or symptom resolution.

The gene calls are TRBV6-1 and TRBJ2-3, with D perhaps TRBD1 (6 bases). The sequencing input was PBMCs or T cells enriched from blood (not recorded which). The clonotype originates from a man younger than 45 who had recovered from COVID-19. The CDR3 loop is CASSDGTTLIDTQYF. The CDR3 DNA reads TGTGCCAGCAGTGACGGGACAACCCTCATCGATACGCAGTATTTT.